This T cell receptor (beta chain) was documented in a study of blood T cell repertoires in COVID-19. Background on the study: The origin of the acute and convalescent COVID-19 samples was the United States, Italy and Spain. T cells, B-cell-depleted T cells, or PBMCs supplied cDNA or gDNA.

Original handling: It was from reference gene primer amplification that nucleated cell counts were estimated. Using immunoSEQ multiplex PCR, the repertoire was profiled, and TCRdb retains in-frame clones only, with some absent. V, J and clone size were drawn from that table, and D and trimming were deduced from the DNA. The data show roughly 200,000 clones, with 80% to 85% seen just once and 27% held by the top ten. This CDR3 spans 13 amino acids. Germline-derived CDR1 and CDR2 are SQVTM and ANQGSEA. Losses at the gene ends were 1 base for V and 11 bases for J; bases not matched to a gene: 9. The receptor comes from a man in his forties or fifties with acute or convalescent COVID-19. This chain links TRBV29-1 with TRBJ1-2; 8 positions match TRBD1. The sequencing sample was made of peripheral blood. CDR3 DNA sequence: TGCAGCGTTGAAGGGGACAGGCAGATGGGGTACACCTTC. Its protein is CSVEGDRQMGYTF.